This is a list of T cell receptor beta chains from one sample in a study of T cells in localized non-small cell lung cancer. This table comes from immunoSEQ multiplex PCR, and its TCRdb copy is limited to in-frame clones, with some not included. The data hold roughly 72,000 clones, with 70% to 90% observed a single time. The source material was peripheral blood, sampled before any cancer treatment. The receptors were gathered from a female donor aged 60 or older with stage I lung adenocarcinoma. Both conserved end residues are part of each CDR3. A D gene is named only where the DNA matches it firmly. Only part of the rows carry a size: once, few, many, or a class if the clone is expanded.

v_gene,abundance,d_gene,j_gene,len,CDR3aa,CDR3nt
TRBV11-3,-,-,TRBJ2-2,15,CASSKGQTYTGELFF,TGTGCCAGCAGCAAAGGACAGACCTACACCGGGGAGCTGTTTTTT
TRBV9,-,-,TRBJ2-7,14,CASSVASGSYEQYF,TGTGCCAGCAGCGTAGCTTCCGGGTCCTACGAGCAGTACTTC
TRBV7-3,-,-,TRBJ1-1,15,CASSLTRLPNTEAFF,TGTGCCAGCAGCTTAACGCGACTCCCGAACACTGAAGCTTTCTTT
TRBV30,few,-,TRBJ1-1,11,CAWGYRGEAFF,TGTGCCTGGGGGTACCGGGGTGAAGCTTTCTTT
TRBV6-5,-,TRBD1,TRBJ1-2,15,CASRDPGQGDYGYTF,TGTGCCAGCAGGGACCCGGGACAGGGAGACTATGGCTACACCTTC
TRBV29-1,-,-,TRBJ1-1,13,CSGHQGTNTEAFF,TGCAGCGGTCATCAGGGGACGAACACTGAAGCTTTCTTT
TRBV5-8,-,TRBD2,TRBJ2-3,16,CASSFGLAGSTDTQYF,TGTGCCAGCAGTTTCGGACTAGCGGGAAGCACAGATACGCAGTATTTT
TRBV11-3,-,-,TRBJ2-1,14,CASSLGSRGDEQFF,TGTGCCAGCAGCTTAGGCAGCCGAGGGGATGAGCAGTTCTTC
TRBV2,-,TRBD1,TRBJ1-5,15,CASRGGTGSGQPQHF,TGTGCCAGCAGGGGCGGGACAGGGTCGGGTCAGCCCCAGCATTTT
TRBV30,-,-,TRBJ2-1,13,CAWSGGKYNEQFF,TGTGCCTGGAGTGGAGGGAAGTACAATGAGCAGTTCTTC
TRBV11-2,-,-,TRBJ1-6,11,CASSLGSPLHF,TGTGCCAGCAGCTTGGGATCACCCCTCCACTTT
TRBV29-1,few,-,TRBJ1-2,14,CSSAGDLANYGYTF,TGCAGCTCAGCTGGGGATCTAGCTAACTATGGCTACACCTTC
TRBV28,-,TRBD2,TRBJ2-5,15,CASSLSLAGVETQYF,TGTGCCAGCAGTTTGAGCCTAGCGGGAGTCGAGACCCAGTACTTC
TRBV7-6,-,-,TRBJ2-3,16,CASSPRAGEAPDTQYF,TGTGCCAGCAGCCCTCGGGCCGGCGAGGCCCCAGATACGCAGTATTTT
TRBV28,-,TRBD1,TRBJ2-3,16,CASSPGQGMGTDTQYF,TGTGCCAGCAGTCCGGGACAGGGTATGGGGACAGATACGCAGTATTTT
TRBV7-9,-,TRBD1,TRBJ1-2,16,CASSSAPGTGIGSYTF,TGTGCCAGCAGCTCCGCCCCCGGGACAGGGATAGGGAGCTACACCTTC
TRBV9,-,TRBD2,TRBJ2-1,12,CASSAPGGEQFF,TGTGCCAGCAGTGCCCCCGGGGGGGAGCAGTTCTTC
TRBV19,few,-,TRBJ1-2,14,CASSNTLGNYGYTF,TGTGCCAGTAGTAATACACTGGGGAACTATGGCTACACCTTC
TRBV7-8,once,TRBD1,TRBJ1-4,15,CASSSGQGAFEKLFF,TGTGCCAGCAGCTCGGGACAGGGGGCGTTTGAAAAACTGTTTTTT